Sequencing of this TCR beta chain was carried out in a study of T-cell reconstitution after alpha-beta-depleted transplantation in children. Overall study findings and caveats: Several hundred rapidly expanded clones from non-depleted graft cells reportedly supplied alpha-beta T cells about two months post-transplant.

This CDR3 is 11 amino acids long. Germline loops: CDR1 ENHRY, CDR2 SYGVKD. V lost 6 bases, J lost 7 bases, and 0 bases stayed unmatched. Unique molecular identifiers tagged the TCRbeta library. From the PCR reads, TCRdb called clonotypes with MiXCR, one entry per CDR3 protein. The sample contains over 100,000 distinct CDR3 sequences, approximately 6% of which appear only once. This clonotype was seen many times. Its antigen is not identified. This chain joins TRBV10-3 and TRBJ2-1, with 7 bases matching TRBD1. This TCR derives from a female patient between 2 and 15 years old who had a stem cell transplant for Fanconi anemia, so the T cells may come from the graft donor. The sample in question was PBMCs, mostly from graft donor cells, obtained 60 days after TCRalphabeta/CD19-depleted stem cell transplant. The CDR3 loop is CAIRTGNEQFF. The CDR3 bases are TGTGCCATCAGGACAGGGAATGAGCAGTTCTTC.